This T cell receptor beta chain was profiled in a study of blood T cells in healthy people across ages. Germline V lookup: CDR1 SQVTM, CDR2 ANQGSEA. V lost 4 bases and J lost 11, with 26 bases in between. The CDR3 consists of 15 residues. Comments on this clonotype: Its antigen is not identified. It may be a read error: a sequence one base away is much more abundant.

Study observations and caveats: Diversity estimated from one million T cells was considered an underestimate. Per million T cells, TCR beta diversity dropped about linearly as age rose.

Through a sample-barcoded 5' primer and a J-beta primer mix, a second PCR was run for roughly 6 to 11 cycles. In TCRdb, the 5' RACE reads were re-called with MiXCR into one record per CDR3 protein. The sample holds under 1,000,000 distinct CDR3 sequences, about 42% seen once. This TCR was recovered from a man of 80 years or more in good health. Sequencing used blood. This chain uses TRBV29-1 with TRBJ2-5; D uncertain. CDR3 sequence (DNA): TGCAGCGTTGCGTCGGTTTCCCGTTCGGCCATAGAGCAGTACTTC. Translating it yields CSVASVSRSAIEQYF.